This passage covers 3 T cell receptor beta chains from one sample sequenced in a study of CD8+ T cells in alopecia areata. Extracted RNA was reverse transcribed into cDNA, the sequencing template. Clones were sequenced by immunoSEQ multiplex PCR, and TCRdb holds only the in-frame ones, with some missing. Reported are 250,000 or so clones, none seen only once; the ten largest carry roughly 1.2%. Sorting relied on CD4, CD8alpha, NKG2D, NKG2ACE and other markers applied to pooled cutaneous lymph node cells. Sample: CD4+ T cells sorted from a lymph node. The receptors come from a C3H/HeJ mouse with alopecia areata. MHC haplotype of the strain: H2-k.

This clone turned up a few times. The germline and genes are mouse ones. The read halts 4 residues ahead of the CDR3 end, with the missing end drawn from the germline J gene. The J gene is TRBJ2-2, the V gene TRBV19, with a possible D match to TRBD1 (6 bases). Germline loops: CDR1 FNHDT, CDR2 SITEND (reference sequence). The CDR3 is 16 residues long. V was trimmed by 6 bases and J by 0 bases, leaving 15 bases between them. The CDR3 sequence: CASTGEGKANTGQLYF. The CDR3 DNA, read in part, is TGTGCCAGCACAGGGGAGGGGAAAGCAAACACCGGG.

This clone was detected only a few times. The listed genes are named as in mouse. The read ends 4 residues before the CDR3 terminus; that terminus is restored from the germline J gene. This specimen includes other DNA sequences encoding the same CDR3. The V and J genes are TRBV1 and TRBJ2-7, with D possibly matching TRBD2 (6 bases). The germline V gene encodes CDR1 NSQYPW and CDR2 LRSPGD (reference sequence). This CDR3 region has 13 residues. The CDR3 sequence: CTCSAGGEYEQYF. Incomplete CDR3 DNA: TGCACCTGCAGTGCTGGGGGAGAATAT.

This clone was counted between two and nine times. Germline and genes here are mouse. The observed sequence ends 4 residues before the CDR3 terminus, with the missing tail filled in from the germline J gene. The rearrangement links TRBV13-2 to TRBJ2-2; tentatively, D is TRBD1 (6 bases). V was cut by 2 bases and J by 0 bases, with 8 bases left in between. CDR1 is NNHNN and CDR2 is SYGAGS in the germline V gene (reference sequence). The CDR3 runs to 15 residues. The part of the CDR3 DNA that was read is TGTGCCAGCGGTGAACAGGGAACAAACACCGGG. The encoded protein is CASGEQGTNTG. The CDR3 in its entirety is CASGEQGTNTGQLYF.